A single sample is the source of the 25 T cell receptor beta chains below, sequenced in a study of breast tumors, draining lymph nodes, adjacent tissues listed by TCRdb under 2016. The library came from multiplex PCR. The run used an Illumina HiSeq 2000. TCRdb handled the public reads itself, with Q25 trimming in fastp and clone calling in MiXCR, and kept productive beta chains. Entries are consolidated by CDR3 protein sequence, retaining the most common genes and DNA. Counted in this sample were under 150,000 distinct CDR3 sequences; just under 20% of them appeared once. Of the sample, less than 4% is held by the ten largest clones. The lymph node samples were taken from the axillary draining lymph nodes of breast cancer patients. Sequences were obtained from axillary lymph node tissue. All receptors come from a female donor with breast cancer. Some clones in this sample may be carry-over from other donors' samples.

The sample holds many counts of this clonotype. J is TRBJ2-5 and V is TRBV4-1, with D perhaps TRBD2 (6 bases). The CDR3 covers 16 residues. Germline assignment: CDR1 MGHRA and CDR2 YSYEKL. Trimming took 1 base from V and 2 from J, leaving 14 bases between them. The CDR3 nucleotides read TGCGCCAGCAGCCAAGTCTGGCGGGACGATCAAGAGACCCAGTACTTC. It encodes CASSQVWRDDQETQYF.

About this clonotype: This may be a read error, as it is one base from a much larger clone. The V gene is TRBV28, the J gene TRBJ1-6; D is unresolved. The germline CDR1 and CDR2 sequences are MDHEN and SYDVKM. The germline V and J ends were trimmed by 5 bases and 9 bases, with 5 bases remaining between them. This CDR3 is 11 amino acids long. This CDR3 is CASSISSPLHF. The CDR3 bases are TGTGCCAGCAGTATATCTTCACCCCTCCACTTT.

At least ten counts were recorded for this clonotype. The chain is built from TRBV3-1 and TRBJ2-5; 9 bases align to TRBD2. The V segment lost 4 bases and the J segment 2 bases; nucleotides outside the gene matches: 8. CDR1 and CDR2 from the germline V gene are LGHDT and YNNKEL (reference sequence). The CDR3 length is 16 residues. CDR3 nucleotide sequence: TGTGCCAGCAGCCCCCCGGGCGGGGGGGCGCAAGAGACCCAGTACTTC. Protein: CASSPPGGGAQETQYF.

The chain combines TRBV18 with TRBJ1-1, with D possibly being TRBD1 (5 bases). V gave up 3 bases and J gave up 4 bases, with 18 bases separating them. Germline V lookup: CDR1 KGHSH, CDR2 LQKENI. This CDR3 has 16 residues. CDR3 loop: CASSPSPALGGTEAFF. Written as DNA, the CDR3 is TGTGCCAGCTCACCTTCCCCAGCCCTCGGGGGCACTGAAGCTTTCTTT.

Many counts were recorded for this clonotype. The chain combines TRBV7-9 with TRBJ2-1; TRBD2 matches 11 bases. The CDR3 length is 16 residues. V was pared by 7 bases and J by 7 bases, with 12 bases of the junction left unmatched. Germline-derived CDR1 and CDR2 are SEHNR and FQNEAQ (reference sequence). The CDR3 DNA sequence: TGTGCCAGCAATCTATGGGGGACTAGCGGATTTAATGAGCAGTTCTTC. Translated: CASNLWGTSGFNEQFF.

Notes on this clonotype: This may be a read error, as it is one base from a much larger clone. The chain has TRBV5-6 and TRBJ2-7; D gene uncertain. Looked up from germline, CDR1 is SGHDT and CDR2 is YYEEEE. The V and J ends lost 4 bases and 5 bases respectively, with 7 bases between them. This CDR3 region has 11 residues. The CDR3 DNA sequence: TGTGCCAGCAGCCAGGTGGACGAGCAGTACTTC. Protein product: CASSQVDEQYF.

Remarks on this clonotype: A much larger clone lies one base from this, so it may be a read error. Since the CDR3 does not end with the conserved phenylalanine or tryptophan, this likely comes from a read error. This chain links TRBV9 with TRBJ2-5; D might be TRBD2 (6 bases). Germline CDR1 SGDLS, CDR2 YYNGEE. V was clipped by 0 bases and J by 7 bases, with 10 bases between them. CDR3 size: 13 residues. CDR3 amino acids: CASSVELEGTQYS. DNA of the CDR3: TGTGCCAGCAGCGTAGAACTGGAGGGGACCCAGTACTCC.

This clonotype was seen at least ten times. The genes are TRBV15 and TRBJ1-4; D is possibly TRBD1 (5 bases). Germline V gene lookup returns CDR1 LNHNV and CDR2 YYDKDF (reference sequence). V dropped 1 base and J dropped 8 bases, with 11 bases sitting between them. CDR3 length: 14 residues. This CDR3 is CATSRVRGPEKLFF. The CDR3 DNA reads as TGTGCCACCAGCAGAGTGAGGGGCCCGGAAAAACTGTTTTTT.

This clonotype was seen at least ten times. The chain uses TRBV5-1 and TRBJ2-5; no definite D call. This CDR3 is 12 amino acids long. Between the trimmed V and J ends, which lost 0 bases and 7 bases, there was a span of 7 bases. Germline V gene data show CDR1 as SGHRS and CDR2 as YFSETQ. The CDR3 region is CASSLAPGTQYF. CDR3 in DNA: TGCGCCAGCAGCTTGGCCCCCGGGACCCAGTACTTC.

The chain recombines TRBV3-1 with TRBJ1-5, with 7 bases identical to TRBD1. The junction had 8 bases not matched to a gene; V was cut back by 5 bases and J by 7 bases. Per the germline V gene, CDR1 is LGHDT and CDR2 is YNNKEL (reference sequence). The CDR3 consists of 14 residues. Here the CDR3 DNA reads TGTGCCAGCAGCTCCGGGACAGCAGGCCAGCCCCAGCATTTT. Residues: CASSSGTAGQPQHF.

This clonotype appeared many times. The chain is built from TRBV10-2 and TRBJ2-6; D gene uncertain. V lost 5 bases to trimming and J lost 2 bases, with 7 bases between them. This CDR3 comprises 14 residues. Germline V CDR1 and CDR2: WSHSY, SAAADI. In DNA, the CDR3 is TGCGCCAGCAGTCCTCTTACTGGGGCCAACGTCCTGACTTTC. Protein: CASSPLTGANVLTF.

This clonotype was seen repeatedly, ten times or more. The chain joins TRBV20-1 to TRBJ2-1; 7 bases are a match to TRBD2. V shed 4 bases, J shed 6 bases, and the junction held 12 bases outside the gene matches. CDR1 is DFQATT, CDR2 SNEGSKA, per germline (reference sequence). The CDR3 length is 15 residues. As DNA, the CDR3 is TGCAGTGCTACGCCGGGGGTCGGGAGGTCCAATGAGCAGTTCTTC. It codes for CSATPGVGRSNEQFF.

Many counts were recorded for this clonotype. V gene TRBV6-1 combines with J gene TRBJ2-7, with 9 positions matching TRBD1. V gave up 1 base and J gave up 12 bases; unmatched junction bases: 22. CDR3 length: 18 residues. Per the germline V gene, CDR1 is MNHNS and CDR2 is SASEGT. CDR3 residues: CASSEGMGQGRRVSRRYF. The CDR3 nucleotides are TGTGCCAGCAGTGAAGGGATGGGACAGGGACGACGGGTATCGAGGCGGTACTTC.

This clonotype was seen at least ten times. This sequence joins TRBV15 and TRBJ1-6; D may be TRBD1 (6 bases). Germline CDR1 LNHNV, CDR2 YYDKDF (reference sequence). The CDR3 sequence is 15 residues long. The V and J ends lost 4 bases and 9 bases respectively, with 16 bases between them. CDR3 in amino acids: CATSITPPQGSPLHF. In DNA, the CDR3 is TGTGCCACCAGCATTACACCCCCACAGGGTTCACCCCTCCACTTT.

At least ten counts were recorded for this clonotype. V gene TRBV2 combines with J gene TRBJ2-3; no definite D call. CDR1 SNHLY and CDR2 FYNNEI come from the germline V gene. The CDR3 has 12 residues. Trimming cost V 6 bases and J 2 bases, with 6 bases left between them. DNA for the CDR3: TGTGCCAGCAGCCAGGCCACAGATACGCAGTATTTT. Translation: CASSQATDTQYF.

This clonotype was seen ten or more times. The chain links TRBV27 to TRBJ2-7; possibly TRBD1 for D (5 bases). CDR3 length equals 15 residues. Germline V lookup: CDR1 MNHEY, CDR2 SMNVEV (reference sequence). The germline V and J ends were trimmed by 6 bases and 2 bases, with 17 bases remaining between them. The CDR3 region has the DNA TGTGCCAGCAGCCTCAGGGTCGACGGTGCCTACGAGCAGTACTTC. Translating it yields CASSLRVDGAYEQYF.

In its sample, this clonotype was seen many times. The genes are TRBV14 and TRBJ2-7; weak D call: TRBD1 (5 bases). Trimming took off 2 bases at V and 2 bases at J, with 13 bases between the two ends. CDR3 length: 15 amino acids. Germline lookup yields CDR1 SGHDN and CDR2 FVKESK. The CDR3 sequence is CASSQTGHMTYEQYF. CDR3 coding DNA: TGTGCCAGCAGCCAAACAGGACATATGACCTACGAGCAGTACTTC.

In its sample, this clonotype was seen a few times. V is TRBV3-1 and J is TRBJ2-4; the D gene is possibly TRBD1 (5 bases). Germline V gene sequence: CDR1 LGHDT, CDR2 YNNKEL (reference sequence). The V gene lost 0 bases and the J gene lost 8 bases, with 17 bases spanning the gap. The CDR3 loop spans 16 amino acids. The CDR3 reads CASSQEGRAGSDIQYF. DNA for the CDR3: TGTGCCAGCAGCCAAGAAGGAAGGGCAGGGTCGGACATTCAGTACTTC.

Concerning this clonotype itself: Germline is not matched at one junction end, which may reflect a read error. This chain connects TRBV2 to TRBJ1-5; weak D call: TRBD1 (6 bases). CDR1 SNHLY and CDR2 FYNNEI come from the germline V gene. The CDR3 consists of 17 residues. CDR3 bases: TGTGCTAGCAGTGAAAGGGGGGTAGAAATTCCCAGTCAGCCCCAGCATTTT. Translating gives CASSERGVEIPSQPQHF. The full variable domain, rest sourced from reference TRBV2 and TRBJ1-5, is EPEVTQTPSHQVTQMGQEVILRCVPISNHLYFYWYRQILGQKVEFLVSFYNNEISEKSEIFDDQFSVERPDGSNFTLKIRSTKLEDSAMYFCASSERGVEIPSQPQHFGDGTRLSIL.

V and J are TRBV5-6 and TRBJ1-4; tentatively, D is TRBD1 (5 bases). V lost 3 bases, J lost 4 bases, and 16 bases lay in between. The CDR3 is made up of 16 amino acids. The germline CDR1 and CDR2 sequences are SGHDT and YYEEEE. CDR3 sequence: CASSSGGGALNEKLFF. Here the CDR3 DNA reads TGTGCCAGCAGCTCCGGGGGAGGGGCCCTTAATGAAAAACTGTTTTTT. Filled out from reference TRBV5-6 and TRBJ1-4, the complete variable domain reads DAGVTQSPTHLIKTRGQQVTLRCSPKSGHDTVSWYQQALGQGPQFIFQYYEEEERQRGNFPDRFSGHQFPNYSSELNVNALLLGDSALYLCASSSGGGALNEKLFFGSGTQLSVL.

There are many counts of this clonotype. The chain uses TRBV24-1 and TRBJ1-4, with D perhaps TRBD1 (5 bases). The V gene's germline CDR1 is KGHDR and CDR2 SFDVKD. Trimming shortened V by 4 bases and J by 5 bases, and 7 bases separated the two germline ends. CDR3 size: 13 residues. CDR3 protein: CATSEGANEKLFF. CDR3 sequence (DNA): TGTGCCACCAGTGAAGGGGCAAATGAAAAACTGTTTTTT.

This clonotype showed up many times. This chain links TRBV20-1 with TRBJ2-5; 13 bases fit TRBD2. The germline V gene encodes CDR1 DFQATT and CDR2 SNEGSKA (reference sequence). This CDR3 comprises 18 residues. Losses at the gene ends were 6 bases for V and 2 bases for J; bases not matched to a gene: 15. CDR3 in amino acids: CSAIGPGTSGVPQETQYF. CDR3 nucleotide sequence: TGCAGTGCGATAGGACCCGGGACTAGCGGGGTCCCTCAAGAGACCCAGTACTTC.

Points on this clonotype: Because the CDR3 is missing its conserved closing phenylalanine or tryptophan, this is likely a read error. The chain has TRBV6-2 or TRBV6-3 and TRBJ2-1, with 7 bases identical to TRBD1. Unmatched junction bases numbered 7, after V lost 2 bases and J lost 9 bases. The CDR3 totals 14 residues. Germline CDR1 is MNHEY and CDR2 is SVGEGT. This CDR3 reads CASSYPMTGSEQFL. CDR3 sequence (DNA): TGTGCCAGCAGTTACCCAATGACAGGGAGTGAGCAGTTCCTC.

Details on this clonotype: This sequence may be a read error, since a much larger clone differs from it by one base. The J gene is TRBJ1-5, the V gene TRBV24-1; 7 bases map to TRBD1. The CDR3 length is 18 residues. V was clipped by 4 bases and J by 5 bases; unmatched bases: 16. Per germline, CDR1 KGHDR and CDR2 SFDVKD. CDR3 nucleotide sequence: TGTGCCACCAGTGAGAGTCCCGGGACAGTTTTTCGGCATCAGCCCCAGCATTTT. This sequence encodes CATSESPGTVFRHQPQHF.

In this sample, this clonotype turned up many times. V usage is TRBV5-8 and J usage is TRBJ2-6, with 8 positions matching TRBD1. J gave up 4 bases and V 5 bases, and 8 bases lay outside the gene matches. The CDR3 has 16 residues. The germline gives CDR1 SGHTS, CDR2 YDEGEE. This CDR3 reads CASSQQGAPGANVLTF. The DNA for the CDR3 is TGTGCCAGCAGTCAGCAGGGGGCGCCCGGGGCCAACGTCCTGACTTTC.